Listed here are 31 T cell receptor beta chains from one sample, sequenced in a study of OX40 agonist ivuxolimab in advanced cancers. Assay: immunoSEQ multiplex PCR; the TCRdb copy retains only in-frame clones and omits some. The repertoire includes 70,000 to 90,000 clones, roughly 89% of them detected once, and 10% to 15% sits in the top ten. The sequences come from CD4+ or CD8+ T cells sorted from blood, collected in a trial of the OX40 agonist ivuxolimab. The receptors shown here come from an adult with an advanced solid tumor such as melanoma, head and neck, liver or kidney cancer.

The rearrangement joins TRBV19 to TRBJ1-2, with TRBD1 matching over 11 bases. CDR1 and CDR2 (germline): LNHDA, SQIVND (reference sequence). The CDR3 runs to 17 residues. J was trimmed by 0 bases and V by 4 bases; bases with no gene match: 7. In nucleotides, the CDR3 is TGTGCCAGTAGTAGAGGGGACAGGGGGGTTTCTAACTATGGCTACACCTTC. Translated: CASSRGDRGVSNYGYTF.

CDR3 residues: CASSLAAGFYNEQFF. In nucleotides, the CDR3 is TGTGCCAGCAGCTTAGCGGCGGGGTTCTACAATGAGCAGTTCTTC. This rearrangement joins TRBV7-2 to TRBJ2-1, with D possibly TRBD2 on 6 matching bases. The CDR3 runs to 15 residues. V was clipped by 0 bases and J by 3 bases, with 9 bases between them. The germline V gene encodes CDR1 SGHTA and CDR2 FQGNSA.

V gene TRBV7-9 combines with J gene TRBJ1-2; 8 bases map to TRBD1. The CDR3 has 14 amino acids. Trimming removed 5 bases from V and 2 bases from J; junction bases left unmatched: 4. Germline values: CDR1 SEHNR, CDR2 FQNEAQ (reference sequence). CDR3 nucleotides: TGTGCCAGCAGCGAAACAGGGGGGAACTATGGCTACACCTTC. It specifies CASSETGGNYGYTF.

The rearrangement links TRBV25-1 to TRBJ2-5, with D perhaps matching TRBD2 (6 bases). V lost 4 bases, J lost 5 bases, and 11 bases lay in between. This CDR3 has 13 residues. Germline CDR1 is MGHDK and CDR2 is SYGVNS. This CDR3 is CASSGPREETQYF. CDR3 nucleotide sequence: TGTGCCAGCAGTGGGCCCCGGGAGGAGACCCAGTACTTC.

J is TRBJ2-7 and V is TRBV6-1, with D perhaps TRBD2 (6 bases). Germline CDR1 MNHNS, CDR2 SASEGT. CDR3 length equals 12 residues. Deletions cut 7 bases from V and 4 bases from J, with 11 bases between. The DNA of the CDR3 is TGTGCCAGCAAACTAGCTTCTTACGAGCAGTACTTC. It specifies CASKLASYEQYF.

V usage is TRBV7-9 and J usage is TRBJ2-7; the D is unclear. This CDR3 is 14 amino acids long. Germline lookup yields CDR1 SEHNR and CDR2 FQNEAQ (reference sequence). Trimming left V 4 bases short and J 1 base short, with 11 bases between. The CDR3: CASSSPVGSYEQYF. In nucleotides, the CDR3 is TGTGCCAGCAGCTCCCCGGTAGGGTCCTACGAGCAGTACTTC.

The chain combines TRBV9 with TRBJ2-7, with D possibly being TRBD2 (6 bases). CDR1 SGDLS and CDR2 YYNGEE come from the germline V gene. This CDR3 comprises 14 residues. Trimming shortened V by 0 bases and J by 4 bases, and 11 bases separated the two germline ends. CDR3 sequence (DNA): TGTGCCAGCAGCGTAGCGGGAGAGGGTTACGAGCAGTACTTC. Amino acids: CASSVAGEGYEQYF.

This clone was observed a few times. The chain recombines TRBV11-3 with TRBJ1-1, with 10 nucleotides matching TRBD1. Trimming took 6 bases from V and 4 from J; bases not matched to a gene: 2. Per germline, CDR1 SGHNT and CDR2 YENEEA. This CDR3 spans 13 amino acids. In DNA form, the CDR3 reads TGTGCCAGCAGTCGGACAGGGGGCACTGAAGCTTTCTTT. This sequence encodes CASSRTGGTEAFF.

The chain combines TRBV5-1 with TRBJ2-5, with 9 positions matching TRBD2. The tail of the sequence fits TRBJ2-7 better, so the J call may be wrong. Germline CDR1 is SGHRS and CDR2 is YFSETQ. This CDR3 comprises 16 residues. CDR3 sequence: CASSLGRTSAAYEQYF. CDR3 DNA: TGCGCCAGCAGCTTGGGCAGGACTAGCGCCGCCTACGAGCAGTACTTC.

V and J are TRBV5-1 and TRBJ2-2, with 10 bases that match TRBD2. The germline CDR1 and CDR2 sequences are SGHRS and YFSETQ. This CDR3 is built from 17 residues. Trimming cost V 1 base and J 7 bases; bases outside gene matches: 10. In DNA form, the CDR3 reads TGCGCCAGCAGCTTGTTCGCAGCGGGAGGGGAGAACGGGGAGCTGTTTTTT. Amino acid sequence: CASSLFAAGGENGELFF.

CDR3 coding DNA: TGTGCCAGCAGTTACTCTCAGGGGGCAGGGACTGAAGCTTTCTTT. Translation gives CASSYSQGAGTEAFF. This rearrangement joins TRBV6-5 to TRBJ1-1, with 8 positions matching TRBD1. Germline V gene lookup returns CDR1 MNHEY and CDR2 SVGAGI. Germline trimming cut 0 bases from V and 5 bases from J; bases unmatched to any gene: 5. The CDR3 sequence is 15 residues long.

This clone occurred once. J is TRBJ2-7 and V is TRBV13; the D gene could be TRBD1 or TRBD2 (5 bases each). This CDR3 contains 16 residues. The germline gives CDR1 PRHDT, CDR2 FYEKMQ (reference sequence). The V end was cut by 4 bases, the J end by 5 bases, with 21 bases between. The CDR3 protein is CASSSPFSGGYNEQYF. The DNA of the CDR3 is TGTGCCAGCAGCTCCCCCTTTAGTGGGGGTTATAACGAGCAGTACTTC. The full variable domain, in which reference TRBV13 and TRBJ2-7 provide the parts outside the CDR3, is AAGVIQSPRHLIKEKRETATLKCYPIPRHDTVYWYQQGPGQDPQFLISFYEKMQSDKGSIPDRFSAQQFSDYHSELNMSSLELGDSALYFCASSSPFSGGYNEQYFGPGTRLTVT.

V and J are TRBV4-1 and TRBJ2-7; the D is unclear. The CDR3 is 14 amino acids. V was shortened by 1 base and J by 4 bases, with 11 bases between the two germline ends. Germline V gene sequence: CDR1 MGHRA, CDR2 YSYEKL. The CDR3 nucleotides read TGCGCCAGCAGCCAAGGCACAGCACTTTACGAGCAGTACTTC. This translates into CASSQGTALYEQYF.

The V call is TRBV7-9, the J call TRBJ2-7, with D perhaps TRBD2 (5 bases). Trimming removed 5 bases at V and 13 bases at J, with 18 bases between. Germline V gives CDR1 SEHNR, CDR2 FQNEAQ (reference sequence). The CDR3 runs to 12 residues. The CDR3 loop is CASSRTRSTRYF. CDR3 coding DNA: TGTGCCAGCAGCCGCACACGGAGTACTAGATACTTC.

CDR3 in amino acids: CASSSRDRRYNSPLHF. In DNA, the CDR3 is TGCGCCAGCAGCTCCCGGGACAGGCGTTATAATTCACCCCTCCACTTT. The chain recombines TRBV5-1 with TRBJ1-6; 8 bases match TRBD1. Looked up from germline, CDR1 is SGHRS and CDR2 is YFSETQ. Trimming cost V 3 bases and J 4 bases; bases outside gene matches: 6. The length of the CDR3 is 16 residues.

This clone was found once. CDR3 nucleotides: TGTGCCAGTAGTATCCCCAACAGGCGGGCTGAAGCTTTCTTT. Translating it yields CASSIPNRRAEAFF. The chain recombines TRBV19 with TRBJ1-1; maybe TRBD1 (5 bases). Germline V CDR1 and CDR2: LNHDA, SQIVND (reference sequence). Trimming removed 3 bases from V and 6 bases from J, with 14 bases in between. The CDR3 length is 14 residues.

The V call is TRBV5-1, the J call TRBJ2-5; no definite D call. The germline CDR1 and CDR2 sequences are SGHRS and YFSETQ. This CDR3 is 14 amino acids long. The V end was cut by 4 bases, the J end by 2 bases, with 12 bases between. This CDR3 reads CASSPTTPQETQYF. The CDR3 DNA sequence: TGCGCCAGCAGCCCAACGACACCTCAAGAGACCCAGTACTTC.

J is TRBJ2-7 and V is TRBV6-5; 7 nucleotides line up with TRBD1. The V gene's germline CDR1 is MNHEY and CDR2 SVGAGI. This CDR3 comprises 14 residues. J lost 5 bases, V lost 0 bases, and 4 bases had no gene match. The chain's CDR3 is CASSYSRQGHEQYF. CDR3 coding DNA: TGTGCCAGCAGTTACTCTCGACAGGGTCACGAGCAGTACTTC.

The CDR3 coding sequence is TGCGCCAGCAGTGACAAACCGAACACTGAAGCTTTCTTT. This gives the protein CASSDKPNTEAFF. The V and J genes are TRBV10-1 and TRBJ1-1; D gene unclear. CDR1 and CDR2 (germline): WNHNN, SYGVQD (reference sequence). The CDR3 length is 13 residues. The ends were cut back, 3 bases at V and 1 base at J, with 6 bases in the middle.

V gene TRBV10-2 combines with J gene TRBJ1-1; D remains unclear. Germline V lookup: CDR1 WSHSY, CDR2 SAAADI. Between the trimmed V and J ends, which lost 7 bases and 1 base, there was a span of 10 bases. The CDR3 extends over 13 amino acids. The CDR3 loop is CASTLGPNTEAFF. The CDR3 coding sequence is TGCGCCAGCACCCTCGGGCCGAACACTGAAGCTTTCTTT.

This rearrangement joins TRBV7-9 to TRBJ2-3; 11 bases are shared with TRBD1. V lost 1 base and J lost 4; bases outside the gene matches: 7. Per germline, CDR1 SEHNR and CDR2 FQNEAQ (reference sequence). The CDR3 covers 17 residues. DNA of the CDR3: TGTGCCAGCAGCTTAGGGGCGGACAGGGGGCTTTCAGATACGCAGTATTTT. Translated: CASSLGADRGLSDTQYF.

The CDR3 sequence is CASSVEDQTPGETQYF. The CDR3 DNA is TGTGCCAGCAGCGTAGAGGATCAGACTCCGGGAGAGACCCAGTACTTC. The chain combines TRBV9 with TRBJ2-5; D not resolved. CDR3 length: 16 amino acids. From germline, CDR1 is SGDLS and CDR2 YYNGEE. The V and J ends lost 0 bases and 4 bases respectively, with 16 bases between them.

The V call is TRBV19, the J call TRBJ2-1, with 14 bases fitting TRBD2. V was pared by 7 bases and J by 10 bases, with 6 bases of the junction left unmatched. Germline V gene lookup returns CDR1 LNHDA and CDR2 SQIVND (reference sequence). The CDR3 length is 14 residues. DNA for the CDR3: TGTGCCAGTAAGGCCGGACTAGCGGGAGGCGAGCAGTTCTTC. Its translation is CASKAGLAGGEQFF.

The chain links TRBV6-1 to TRBJ2-7; D gene uncertain. Germline assignment: CDR1 MNHNS and CDR2 SASEGT. Between the trimmed V and J ends, which lost 6 bases and 2 bases, there was a span of 8 bases. This CDR3 spans 12 amino acids. CDR3 DNA sequence: TGTGCCAGCAGGGTTGCCGCCTACGAGCAGTACTTC. The encoded protein is CASRVAAYEQYF.

The chain links TRBV27 to TRBJ1-1; TRBD1 matches 9 bases. V lost 5 bases and J lost 2; bases outside the gene matches: 3. The CDR3 extends over 14 amino acids. Looked up from germline, CDR1 is MNHEY and CDR2 is SMNVEV (reference sequence). In DNA, the CDR3 is TGTGCCAGCAGTCTGGGACAGGGCAACACTGAAGCTTTCTTT. Translated: CASSLGQGNTEAFF.

The chain couples TRBV5-4 to TRBJ2-2; D is ambiguous. In germline, CDR1 is SGHNT, CDR2 YYREEE (reference sequence). The CDR3 totals 13 residues. Deletions cut 0 bases from V and 7 bases from J, with 7 bases between. CDR3 nucleotide sequence: TGTGCCAGCAGCTTGGGAAATTACGGGGAGCTGTTTTTT. It yields the protein CASSLGNYGELFF.

The V and J genes are TRBV5-6 and TRBJ1-2; D is possibly TRBD1 (6 bases). Germline CDR1 and CDR2: SGHDT and YYEEEE. CDR3 length: 14 amino acids. Trimming shortened V by 5 bases and J by 0 bases, and 11 bases separated the two germline ends. CDR3 in DNA: TGTGCCAGCAGACTAGGACAGACTAACTATGGCTACACCTTC. Translation: CASRLGQTNYGYTF.

This chain links TRBV28 with TRBJ2-3; 7 nucleotides match TRBD2. The CDR3 is 16 amino acids. Unmatched junction bases numbered 12, after V lost 3 bases and J lost 6 bases. Germline CDR1 and CDR2: MDHEN and SYDVKM. CDR3 DNA sequence: TGTGCCAGCAGTTTTTGGTCCGGCGGGAGAGGGGATACGCAGTATTTT. Translation: CASSFWSGGRGDTQYF. The whole variable domain, remainder taken from reference TRBV28 and TRBJ2-3, is DVKVTQSSRYLVKRTGEKVFLECVQDMDHENMFWYRQDPGLGLRLIYFSYDVKMKEKGDIPEGYSVSREKKERFSLILESASTNQTSMYLCASSFWSGGRGDTQYFGPGTRLTVL.

This rearrangement joins TRBV6-1 to TRBJ2-6, with D hard to call. This CDR3 comprises 15 residues. Germline values: CDR1 MNHNS, CDR2 SASEGT. V lost 1 base, J lost 0 bases, and 4 bases lay in between. The CDR3 DNA sequence: TGTGCCAGCAGTGAAGGCCGCTCTGGGGCCAACGTCCTGACTTTC. Translation: CASSEGRSGANVLTF.

The genes are TRBV27 and TRBJ2-7; 10 bases are shared with TRBD2. Trimming removed 5 bases from V and 2 bases from J; junction bases left unmatched: 6. CDR1 and CDR2 from the germline V gene are MNHEY and SMNVEV (reference sequence). The CDR3 totals 15 residues. Here the CDR3 reads CASSPRTSGPYEQYF. In DNA, the CDR3 is TGTGCCAGCAGTCCCCGGACTAGCGGCCCCTACGAGCAGTACTTC.

The J gene is TRBJ1-1, the V gene TRBV7-9; D gene uncertain. From germline, CDR1 is SEHNR and CDR2 FQNEAQ (reference sequence). The CDR3 has 17 residues. Between the trimmed V and J ends, which lost 1 base and 1 base, there was a span of 16 bases. CDR3 amino acids: CASSLEVTFPPNTEAFF. CDR3 DNA: TGTGCCAGCAGCTTAGAAGTGACTTTTCCGCCGAACACTGAAGCTTTCTTT.